The rows below give T cell receptor beta chains drawn from one sample of a study of blood T cell repertoires in COVID-19. The protocol was immunoSEQ multiplex PCR, while the TCRdb copy is restricted to in-frame clones and leaves out a portion. The top ten hold approximately 5% of the sample, which has roughly 120,000 clones, 86% seen once. Sequencing used peripheral blood. The receptor source for this set is a human donor in a cohort sampled during active COVID-19. The CDR3 runs from the conserved cysteine through the conserved F or W. A D gene is named only where the DNA matches it firmly. Rows may omit the clone size; those that give it use once, few, many or a size class.

d_gene	v_gene	abundance	j_gene	CDR3nt	CDR3aa
.	TRBV27	.	TRBJ1-1	TGTGCCAGCAGTTTAGAGGGGAACACTGAAGCTTTCTTT	CASSLEGNTEAFF
TRBD2	TRBV2	few	TRBJ2-5	TGTGCCAGCACTACGCGGGGGTCGGAGACCCAGTACTTC	CASTTRGSETQYF
TRBD1	TRBV6-5	.	TRBJ2-5	TGTGCCAGCAGAAGCAGGGGGCAGGGGACCCAGTACTTC	CASRSRGQGTQYF
.	TRBV14	few	TRBJ1-2	TGTGCCAGCAGCCATAGGGAGGGTCTTAACTATGGCTACACCTTC	CASSHREGLNYGYTF
.	TRBV7-8	.	TRBJ2-6	TGTGCCAGCAGCCCCCAGGCCTACGTGGCTGGGGCCAACGTCCTGACTTTC	CASSPQAYVAGANVLTF
.	TRBV30	once	TRBJ2-1	TGTGCCTGGACACGAGGGTACAATGAGCAGTTCTTC	CAWTRGYNEQFF
.	TRBV6-5	.	TRBJ2-2	TGTGCCAGCAGCTTGGTGGCGGGCACCGGGGAGCTGTTTTTT	CASSLVAGTGELFF
.	TRBV11-2	medium-sized	TRBJ1-2	TGTGCCAGCAGCCCTCAGGGGACCTCTCCTGGCTACACCTTC	CASSPQGTSPGYTF
TRBD1	TRBV18	.	TRBJ1-4	TGTGCCAGCTCACCGGGACAGGGAGGGACTAATGAAAAACTGTTTTTT	CASSPGQGGTNEKLFF
TRBD2	TRBV5-1	.	TRBJ2-5	TGCGCCAGCAGCTCGTTGACTAGCGGGAGGGCCGGGGGCAATCGAGAGACCCAGTACTTC	CASSSLTSGRAGGNRETQYF
TRBD2	TRBV7-9	few	TRBJ2-7	TGTGCCAGCAGCCCCGGGAGGTTGCAAGCGGGCTACGAGCAGTACTTC	CASSPGRLQAGYEQYF
TRBD1	TRBV7-8	few	TRBJ2-3	TGTGCCAGCAGCTCTGACAGGGCGGCTACGCAGTATTTT	CASSSDRAATQYF
.	TRBV27	few	TRBJ1-6	TGTGCCAGCAGTTTAAGCGGGGGTAATTCACCCCTCCACTTT	CASSLSGGNSPLHF
.	TRBV29-1	few	TRBJ2-1	TGCAGCGTTGCCATAGCGACTGAGCAGTTCTTC	CSVAIATEQFF
TRBD1	TRBV5-4	.	TRBJ2-7	TGTGCCAGCAGCTTGGCAACAGGGGAGTTAAGCGAGCAGTACTTC	CASSLATGELSEQYF
.	TRBV9	.	TRBJ2-2	TGTGCCAGCAGCCTCCACAAAGTCGGGGAGCTGTTTTTT	CASSLHKVGELFF
TRBD2	TRBV14	.	TRBJ2-3	TGTGCCAGCAGCAGGGGAAATCTAGCGGGAGGGACGAGAGATACGCAGTATTTT	CASSRGNLAGGTRDTQYF
.	TRBV11-2	few	TRBJ2-2	TGTGCCAGCAGCTTAGCCGGTGCAGGGACCGGGGAGCTGTTTTTT	CASSLAGAGTGELFF
TRBD1	TRBV4-2	.	TRBJ1-1	TGTGCCAGCAGCCAAGTCCAGGGGGTTGGGACTGAAGCTTTCTTT	CASSQVQGVGTEAFF
TRBD2	TRBV19	few	TRBJ2-7	TGTGCCAGTAGACTAGCGGCAACCTACGAGCAGTACTTC	CASRLAATYEQYF
.	TRBV18	.	TRBJ1-5	TGTGCCAGCTCACAGAGTTATAGCAATCAGCCCCAGCATTTT	CASSQSYSNQPQHF
.	TRBV7-9	.	TRBJ1-4	TGTGCCAGCAGCCCTTATTGGGGCGTTAATGAAAAACTGTTTTTT	CASSPYWGVNEKLFF
.	TRBV28	once	TRBJ1-4	TGTGCCAGCAGTTTGGGCAGGAGGAATGAAAAACTGTTTTTT	CASSLGRRNEKLFF
TRBD1	TRBV4-1	.	TRBJ2-5	TGCGCCAGCAGCCAAGGGGACAGGGGGCGCGGAGAGACCCAGTACTTC	CASSQGDRGRGETQYF
TRBD1	TRBV7-9	.	TRBJ2-7	TGTGCCAGCAGCTCCACTGGCGACAGGGAGAATTACGAGCAGTACTTC	CASSSTGDRENYEQYF
.	TRBV5-6	once	TRBJ1-1	TGTGCCAGCAGCTTTAGGAGACAGATGAACACTGAAGCTTTCTTT	CASSFRRQMNTEAFF
.	TRBV30	.	TRBJ2-2	TGTGCCTGGATTAGTGGGCGGGGTAGCACCGGGGAGCTGTTTTTT	CAWISGRGSTGELFF
TRBD1	TRBV5-6	.	TRBJ2-1	TGTGCCAGCAGTTTCGGACAGGGGGCGAAGAATGAGCAGTTCTTC	CASSFGQGAKNEQFF
.	TRBV11-2	.	TRBJ1-2	TGTGCCAGCAGCTTAGGGGGGGACGGCTACACCTTC	CASSLGGDGYTF
.	TRBV7-9	.	TRBJ1-1	TGTGCCAGCAGCTTAAATCCAGGGGTGAACACTGAAGCTTTCTTT	CASSLNPGVNTEAFF
TRBD2	TRBV10-1	.	TRBJ2-1	TGCGCCAGCAGTGAGAGACTAGCGGGAGGGAATTACAATGAGCAGTTCTTC	CASSERLAGGNYNEQFF
.	TRBV14	few	TRBJ2-7	TGTGCCAGCAGCCGTTCGGCAGGTTCCTACGAGCAGTACTTC	CASSRSAGSYEQYF
.	TRBV18	.	TRBJ2-4	TGTGCCAGCTCCCCTGAGCTAGCCAAAAACATTCAGTACTTC	CASSPELAKNIQYF
.	TRBV7-3	once	TRBJ2-1	TGTGCCAGCAGCACCACAGGGTCGGGCAATGAGCAGTTCTTC	CASSTTGSGNEQFF
TRBD2	TRBV6-2/TRBV6-3	.	TRBJ2-3	TGTGCCAGCAGTTACTCGAGCGGGAGGTTGGCAGATACGCAGTATTTT	CASSYSSGRLADTQYF
TRBD1	TRBV10-2	.	TRBJ2-7	TGCGCCAGCAGGGAGGACTCAGGGGGCAAGATCTACGAGCAGTACTTC	CASREDSGGKIYEQYF
TRBD2	TRBV3-1/TRBV3-2	.	TRBJ2-1	TGTGCCAGCAGCGCCCCAAGCGGGAGGGCCCATGAGCAGTTCTTC	CASSAPSGRAHEQFF
.	TRBV5-1	.	TRBJ1-3	TGCGCCAGCAGCATTGGAGGGACCCGCTCTGGAAACACCATATATTTT	CASSIGGTRSGNTIYF
.	TRBV3-1/TRBV3-2	.	TRBJ2-4	TGTGCCAGCAGCCATCCAGGAACAGGACGGACCTTCAAAAACATTCAGTACTTC	CASSHPGTGRTFKNIQYF
TRBD2	TRBV24-1	.	TRBJ2-3	TGTGCCACCAGCGAGTACGCGGGAGGGAGCACAGATACGCAGTATTTT	CATSEYAGGSTDTQYF
TRBD2	TRBV6-2/TRBV6-3	.	TRBJ2-7	TGTGCCAGCAGCCTCGCCAAATTGACTAGCGGGAGGGCCGTCTGCGAGCAGTACTTC	CASSLAKLTSGRAVCEQYF
TRBD1	TRBV6-5	.	TRBJ2-2	TGTGCCAGCATGAGACAGGGGAACACCGGGGAGCTGTTTTTT	CASMRQGNTGELFF
.	TRBV7-2	.	TRBJ2-5	TGTGCCAGCAGCTCCCGGCAAGAGACCCAGTACTTC	CASSSRQETQYF
TRBD1	TRBV5-4	.	TRBJ2-7	TGTGCCGCCCGCTCGGGGACAGGGGGTGAGGAGCAGTACTTC	CAARSGTGGEEQYF
.	TRBV19	.	TRBJ2-5	TGTGCCAGTAGTATAGATGGCAGACAAGAGACCCAGTACTTC	CASSIDGRQETQYF
TRBD2	TRBV2	.	TRBJ2-7	TGTGCCAGCATCGAGACTAGCGCCAACTCCTACGAGCAGTACTTC	CASIETSANSYEQYF
.	TRBV29-1	once	TRBJ2-1	TGCAGCGTTGAACCAGCGGCGGTTTTCAATGAGCAGTTCTTC	CSVEPAAVFNEQFF
.	TRBV18	.	TRBJ2-2	TGTGCCAGCTCACCCACGAAACAGAGAGCCGGGGAGCTGTTTTTT	CASSPTKQRAGELFF
TRBD1	TRBV5-1	many	TRBJ2-7	TGCGCCAGCAGCCCTTTTCTCGGGGGACAGGGGTACGAGCAGTACTTC	CASSPFLGGQGYEQYF
.	TRBV7-2	.	TRBJ2-1	TGTGCCAGCAGCTCCCAAATCAGGGGAAATGAGCAGTTCTTC	CASSSQIRGNEQFF
TRBD1	TRBV5-1	.	TRBJ1-2	TGCGCCAGCAGTCCCGGGACAGGGGGTCCTGGCTACACCTTC	CASSPGTGGPGYTF
.	TRBV11-2	.	TRBJ1-3	TGTGCCAGCAGCTTAGGAAGAGGGTTCGGAAACACCATATATTTT	CASSLGRGFGNTIYF
.	TRBV18	.	TRBJ1-5	TGTGCCAGCTCCCTGGGGCAGGGTATTAAGCCCCAGCATTTT	CASSLGQGIKPQHF
TRBD1	TRBV2	.	TRBJ2-3	TGTGCCAGCACCGACCCAGACAGGGGGCGGGATACGCAGTATTTT	CASTDPDRGRDTQYF
.	TRBV2	.	TRBJ2-1	TGTGCCGTCCATGAGTACAATGAGCAGTTCTTC	CAVHEYNEQFF
TRBD1	TRBV6-2/TRBV6-3	.	TRBJ2-7	TGTGCCAGCAGTTACGGGACAGGGCGCGCCTACGAGCAGTACTTC	CASSYGTGRAYEQYF
.	TRBV28	.	TRBJ2-1	TGTGCCAGTTCACGGGTAGCCCAGTACAATGAGCAGTTCTTC	CASSRVAQYNEQFF
.	TRBV5-1	.	TRBJ2-7	TGCGCCAGCAGCTTGAACCAGGGGTCATCCTACGAGCAGTACTTC	CASSLNQGSSYEQYF
TRBD2	TRBV4-3	.	TRBJ2-3	TGCGCCAGCAGCCATCGAAGACTCTCGGGGCTAGCGGGAGTTCGTGGCACAGATACGCAGTATTTT	CASSHRRLSGLAGVRGTDTQYF
TRBD2	TRBV19	once	TRBJ2-7	TGTGCCAGTAGTACAGGGGTTCTAGCGGGAGGATCCTCCTACGAGCAGTACTTC	CASSTGVLAGGSSYEQYF